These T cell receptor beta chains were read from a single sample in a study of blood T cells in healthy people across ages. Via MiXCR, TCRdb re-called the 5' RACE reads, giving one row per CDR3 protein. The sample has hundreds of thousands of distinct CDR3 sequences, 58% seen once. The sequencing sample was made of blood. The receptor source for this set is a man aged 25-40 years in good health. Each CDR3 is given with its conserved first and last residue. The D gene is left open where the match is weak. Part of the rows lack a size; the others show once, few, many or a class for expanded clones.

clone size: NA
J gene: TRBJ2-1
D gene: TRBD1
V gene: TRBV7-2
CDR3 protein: CASRDRGLNEQFF
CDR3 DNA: TGTGCCAGCAGGGACAGGGGCCTGAATGAGCAGTTCTTC

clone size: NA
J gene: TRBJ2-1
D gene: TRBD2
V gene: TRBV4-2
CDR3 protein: CASSQDWLAGGNEQFF
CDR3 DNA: TGTGCCAGCAGCCAAGATTGGCTAGCGGGAGGGAATGAGCAGTTCTTC

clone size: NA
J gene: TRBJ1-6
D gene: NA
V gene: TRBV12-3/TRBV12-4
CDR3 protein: CASRQTFSPLHF
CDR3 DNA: TGTGCCAGCCGTCAGACTTTTTCACCCCTCCACTTT

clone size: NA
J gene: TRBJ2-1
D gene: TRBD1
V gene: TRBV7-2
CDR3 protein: CASSLVQGGEQFF
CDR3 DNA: TGTGCCAGCAGCTTAGTACAGGGGGGTGAGCAGTTCTTC

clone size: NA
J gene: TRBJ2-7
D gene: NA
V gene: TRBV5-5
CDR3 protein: CASRWSSGSYEQYF
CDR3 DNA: TGTGCCAGCAGGTGGTCCTCCGGCTCCTACGAGCAGTACTTC

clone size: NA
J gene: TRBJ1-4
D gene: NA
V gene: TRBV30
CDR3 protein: CAWSVEANEKLFF
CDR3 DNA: TGTGCCTGGAGTGTAGAGGCTAATGAAAAACTGTTTTTT

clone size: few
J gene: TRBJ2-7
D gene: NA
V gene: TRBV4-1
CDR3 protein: CASSLAGDRFGVYEQYF
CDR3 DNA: TGCGCCAGCAGCTTGGCCGGGGATCGGTTTGGGGTTTACGAGCAGTACTTC

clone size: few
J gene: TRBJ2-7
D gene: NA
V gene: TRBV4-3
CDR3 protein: CASSQGRTYEQYF
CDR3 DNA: TGCGCCAGCAGCCAAGGCCGGACTTACGAGCAGTACTTC

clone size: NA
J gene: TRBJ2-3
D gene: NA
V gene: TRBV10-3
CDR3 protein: CAISALGLGGSTDTQYF
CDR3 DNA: TGTGCCATCAGCGCCCTGGGGCTAGGCGGGAGCACAGATACGCAGTATTTT

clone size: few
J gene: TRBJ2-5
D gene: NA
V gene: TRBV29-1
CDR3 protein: CSVGTGMGNQETQYF
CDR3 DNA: TGCAGCGTTGGAACAGGGATGGGGAACCAAGAGACCCAGTACTTC

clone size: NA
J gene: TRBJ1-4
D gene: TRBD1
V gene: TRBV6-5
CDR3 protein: CASSYTRPGQGYEKLFF
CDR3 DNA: TGTGCCAGCAGTTACACCCGTCCGGGACAGGGGTATGAAAAACTGTTTTTT

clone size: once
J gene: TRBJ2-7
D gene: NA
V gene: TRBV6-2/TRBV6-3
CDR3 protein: CASSTLRQVVRSYEQYF
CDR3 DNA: TGTGCCAGCAGTACACTTCGACAGGTGGTCCGCTCCTACGAGCAGTACTTC

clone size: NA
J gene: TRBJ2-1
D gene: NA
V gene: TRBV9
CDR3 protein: CASSLTFDGFSYNEQFF
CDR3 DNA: TGTGCCAGCAGCCTAACTTTCGACGGGTTCTCCTACAATGAGCAGTTCTTC

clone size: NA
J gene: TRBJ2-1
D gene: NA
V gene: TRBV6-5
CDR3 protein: CASSSRPMSSYNEQFF
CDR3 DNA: TGTGCCAGCAGCTCCCGACCCATGAGCTCCTACAATGAGCAGTTCTTC

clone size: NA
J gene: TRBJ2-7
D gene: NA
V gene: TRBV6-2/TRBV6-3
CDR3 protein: CASSYLAGNKDEQYF
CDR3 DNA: TGTGCCAGCAGTTACCTGGCGGGTAATAAGGACGAGCAGTACTTC

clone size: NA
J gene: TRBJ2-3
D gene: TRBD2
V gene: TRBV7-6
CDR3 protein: CASSERTSGTDTQYF
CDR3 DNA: TGTGCCAGCAGCGAAAGGACTAGCGGCACAGATACGCAGTATTTT

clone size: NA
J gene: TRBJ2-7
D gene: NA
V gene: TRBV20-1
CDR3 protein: CSAPGRRGYEQYF
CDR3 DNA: TGCAGTGCTCCGGGACGACGGGGGTACGAGCAGTACTTC

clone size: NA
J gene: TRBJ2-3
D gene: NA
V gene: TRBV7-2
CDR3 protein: CASSLHNTQYF
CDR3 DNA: TGTGCCAGCAGCTTACATAATACGCAGTATTTT

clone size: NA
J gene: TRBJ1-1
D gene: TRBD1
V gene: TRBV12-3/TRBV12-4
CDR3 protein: CASSPITGETEAFF
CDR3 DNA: TGTGCCAGCAGCCCCATCACAGGGGAGACTGAAGCTTTCTTT

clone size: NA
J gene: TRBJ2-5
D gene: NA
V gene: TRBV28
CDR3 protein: CASNRGHWETQYF
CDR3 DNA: TGTGCCAGCAATCGGGGGCATTGGGAGACCCAGTACTTC

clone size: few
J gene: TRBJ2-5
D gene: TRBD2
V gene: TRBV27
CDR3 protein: CASRGLSSGGKQETQYF
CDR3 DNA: TGTGCCAGCAGGGGGTTGAGTAGCGGGGGTAAACAAGAGACCCAGTACTTC

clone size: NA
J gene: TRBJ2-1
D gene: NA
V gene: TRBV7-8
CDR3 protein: CASSPSTGKNEQFF
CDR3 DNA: TGTGCCAGCAGCCCCAGCACAGGGAAGAATGAGCAGTTCTTC

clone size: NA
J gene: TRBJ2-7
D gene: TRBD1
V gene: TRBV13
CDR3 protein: CASSVTGVSYEQYF
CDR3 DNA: TGTGCCAGCAGCGTGACAGGGGTCTCCTACGAGCAGTACTTC

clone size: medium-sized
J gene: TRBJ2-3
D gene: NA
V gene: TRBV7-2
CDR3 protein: CASSDTSHTDTQYF
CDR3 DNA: TGTGCCAGCAGCGACACTAGCCACACAGATACGCAGTATTTT

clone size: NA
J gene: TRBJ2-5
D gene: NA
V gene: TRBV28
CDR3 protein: CASSFRRWQETQYF
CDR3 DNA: TGTGCCAGCAGTTTCCGTAGGTGGCAAGAGACCCAGTACTTC

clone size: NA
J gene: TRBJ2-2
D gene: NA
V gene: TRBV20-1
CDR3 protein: CSARDRNGRNTGELFF
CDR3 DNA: TGCAGTGCTAGAGATCGGAACGGGAGGAACACCGGGGAGCTGTTTTTT

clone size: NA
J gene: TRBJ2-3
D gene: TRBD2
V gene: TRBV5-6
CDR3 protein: CASSFSRSSGTDTQYF
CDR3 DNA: TGTGCCAGCAGCTTTTCAAGATCTAGCGGAACAGATACGCAGTATTTT

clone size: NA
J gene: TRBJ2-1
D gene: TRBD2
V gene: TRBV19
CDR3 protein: CASSIREGLVYNEQFF
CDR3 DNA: TGTGCCAGTAGTATTAGGGAGGGATTAGTCTACAATGAGCAGTTCTTC

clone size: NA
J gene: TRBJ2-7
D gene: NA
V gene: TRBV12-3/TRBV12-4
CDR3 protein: CASSFSLAGPAEQYF
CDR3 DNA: TGTGCCAGCAGTTTTAGTCTAGCTGGACCTGCCGAGCAGTACTTC

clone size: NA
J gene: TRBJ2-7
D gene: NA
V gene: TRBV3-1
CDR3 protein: CASSQGVSGYEQYF
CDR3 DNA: TGTGCCAGCAGCCAAGGGGTTTCAGGGTACGAGCAGTACTTC

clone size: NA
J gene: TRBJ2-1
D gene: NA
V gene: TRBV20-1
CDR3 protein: CSARGEIGNEQFF
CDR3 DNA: TGCAGTGCTAGGGGGGAAATTGGCAATGAGCAGTTCTTC

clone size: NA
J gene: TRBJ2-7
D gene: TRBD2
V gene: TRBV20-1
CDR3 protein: CSARDLQRGVGEQYF
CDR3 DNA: TGCAGTGCTAGAGATTTGCAGCGGGGAGTAGGCGAGCAGTACTTC

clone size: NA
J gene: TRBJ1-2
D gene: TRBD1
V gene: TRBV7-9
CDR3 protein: CASQGQGNPYGYTF
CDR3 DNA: TGTGCCAGCCAGGGACAGGGGAACCCCTATGGCTACACCTTC

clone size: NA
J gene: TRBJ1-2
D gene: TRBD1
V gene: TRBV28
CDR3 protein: CASSDRQGAGGYTF
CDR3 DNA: TGTGCCAGCAGTGATAGACAGGGGGCAGGGGGCTACACCTTC

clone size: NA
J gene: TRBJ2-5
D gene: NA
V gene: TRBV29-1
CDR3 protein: CSVSVGVVGETQYF
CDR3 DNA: TGCAGCGTTTCCGTAGGGGTAGTCGGAGAGACCCAGTACTTC

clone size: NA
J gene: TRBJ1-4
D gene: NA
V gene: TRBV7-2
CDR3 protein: CASSLMGQSNEKLFF
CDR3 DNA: TGTGCCAGCAGCTTAATGGGACAATCTAATGAAAAACTGTTTTTT

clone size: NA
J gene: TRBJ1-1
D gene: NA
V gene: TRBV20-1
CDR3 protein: CSRRAHQGTEAFF
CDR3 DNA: TGCAGTCGACGGGCCCACCAGGGCACTGAAGCTTTCTTT

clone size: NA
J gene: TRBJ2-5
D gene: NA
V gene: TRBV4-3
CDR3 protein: CASSHLDGGTQYF
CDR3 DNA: TGCGCCAGCAGCCACCTCGATGGCGGAACCCAGTACTTC

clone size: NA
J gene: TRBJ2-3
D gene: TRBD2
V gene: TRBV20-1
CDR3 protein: CSFSGGTDTQYF
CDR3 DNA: TGCAGTTTTAGCGGGGGCACAGATACGCAGTATTTT

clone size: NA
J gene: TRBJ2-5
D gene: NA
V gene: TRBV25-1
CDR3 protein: CASSDMGPQETQYF
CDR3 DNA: TGTGCCAGCAGTGACATGGGCCCCCAAGAGACCCAGTACTTC

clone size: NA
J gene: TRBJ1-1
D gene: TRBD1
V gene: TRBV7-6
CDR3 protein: CASSSAGQGGNTEAFF
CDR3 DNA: TGTGCCAGCAGCTCTGCGGGACAGGGAGGGAACACTGAAGCTTTCTTT

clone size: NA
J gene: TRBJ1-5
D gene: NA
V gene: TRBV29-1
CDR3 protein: CSAAGGGDQPQHF
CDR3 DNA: TGCAGCGCCGCTGGAGGGGGGGATCAGCCCCAGCATTTT

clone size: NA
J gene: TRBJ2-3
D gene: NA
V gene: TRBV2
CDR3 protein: CASSVDPVSTHTDTQYF
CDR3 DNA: TGTGCCAGCAGTGTGGACCCCGTCTCCACGCACACAGATACGCAGTATTTT

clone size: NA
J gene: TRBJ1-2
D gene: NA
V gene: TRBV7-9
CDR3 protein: CASSLTGNDGYTF
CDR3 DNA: TGTGCCAGCAGCTTGACGGGGAACGATGGCTACACCTTC

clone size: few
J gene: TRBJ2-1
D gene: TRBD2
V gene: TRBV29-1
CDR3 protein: CSVRVAGDNEQFF
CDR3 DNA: TGCAGCGTCCGTGTAGCGGGAGACAATGAGCAGTTCTTC

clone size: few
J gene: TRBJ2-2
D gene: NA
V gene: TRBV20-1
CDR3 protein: CSARDGTAVTGELFF
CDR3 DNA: TGCAGTGCTAGAGATGGCACAGCTGTCACCGGGGAGCTGTTTTTT

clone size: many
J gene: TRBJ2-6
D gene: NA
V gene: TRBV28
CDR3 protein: CASSGSTSAGANVLTF
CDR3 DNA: TGTGCCAGCAGTGGTAGCACGAGTGCGGGGGCCAACGTCCTGACTTTC

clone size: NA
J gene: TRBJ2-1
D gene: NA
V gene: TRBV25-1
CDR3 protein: CASTGHSYNEQFF
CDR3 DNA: TGTGCCAGTACAGGGCACTCCTACAATGAGCAGTTCTTC

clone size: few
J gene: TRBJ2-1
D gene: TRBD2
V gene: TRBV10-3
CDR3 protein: CAISEPSTSPYNEQFF
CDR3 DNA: TGTGCCATCAGTGAGCCTTCGACTAGCCCATACAATGAGCAGTTCTTC

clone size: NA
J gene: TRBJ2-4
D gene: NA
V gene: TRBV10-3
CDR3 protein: CAGSLEGNIQYF
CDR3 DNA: TGTGCCGGCTCCCTAGAAGGAAACATTCAGTACTTC

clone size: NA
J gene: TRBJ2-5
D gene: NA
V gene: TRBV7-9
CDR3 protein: CASSPPKLTQYF
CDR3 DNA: TGTGCCAGCAGTCCTCCCAAGTTGACCCAGTACTTC

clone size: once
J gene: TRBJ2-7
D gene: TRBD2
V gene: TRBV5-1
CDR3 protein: CASSFSAGVSYEQYF
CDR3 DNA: TGCGCCAGCAGCTTCTCGGCGGGGGTCAGTTACGAGCAGTACTTC

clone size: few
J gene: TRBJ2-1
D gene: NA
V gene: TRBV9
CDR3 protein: CASSLGGPWTNEQFF
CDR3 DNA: TGTGCCAGCAGCCTTGGGGGTCCCTGGACTAATGAGCAGTTCTTC

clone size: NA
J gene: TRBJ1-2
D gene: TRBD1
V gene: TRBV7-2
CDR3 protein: CASSQGPRQGAGGYTF
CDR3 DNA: TGTGCCAGCAGCCAAGGGCCCCGACAGGGGGCAGGCGGCTACACCTTC

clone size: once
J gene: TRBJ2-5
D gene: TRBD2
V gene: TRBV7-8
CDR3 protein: CASSPATSGNQETQYF
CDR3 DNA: TGTGCCAGCAGCCCTGCGACTAGCGGGAACCAAGAGACCCAGTACTTC

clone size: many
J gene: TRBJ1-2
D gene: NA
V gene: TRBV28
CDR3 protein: CASKNVMVGGYTF
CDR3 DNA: TGTGCCAGCAAGAATGTGATGGTCGGGGGCTACACCTTC

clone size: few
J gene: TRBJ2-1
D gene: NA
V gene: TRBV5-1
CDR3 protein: CASSKGSSYNEQFF
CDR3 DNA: TGCGCCAGCAGTAAAGGGAGCTCCTACAATGAGCAGTTCTTC

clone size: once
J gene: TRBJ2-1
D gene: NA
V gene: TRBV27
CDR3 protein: CASTERGYGGQFF
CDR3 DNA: TGTGCCAGCACCGAAAGGGGATACGGGGGGCAGTTCTTC